This TCR beta chain is from a study of Graves' ophthalmopathy and Graves' hyperthyroidism. Study-level information: Stable hyperthyroidism meant no ophthalmopathy within 18 months of follow-up.

In this sample, this clonotype turned up many times. Its target is not known. Diagnosis used clinical symptoms, serum thyroxine, TRAb, thyroid ultrasound and orbital computed tomography. Whole-study results and caveats: With around 65% sensitivity and around 79% specificity, the model predicted ophthalmopathy progression. For separating ophthalmopathy from stable hyperthyroidism, a 13-signature model gave 87.88% sensitivity and around 80% specificity.

TCR beta CDR3 regions were amplified from RNA transcripts. First-round RT-PCR used HTBI primers; second-round multiplex PCR followed. TCRdb reprocessed the multiplex PCR reads via MiXCR and lists one record per CDR3 protein. This table has 500,000 to 700,000 distinct CDR3 sequences, roughly 40% appearing once. The material sequenced was peripheral blood or thyroid tissue (not recorded which). This TCR was recovered from an adult man with Graves' hyperthyroidism.

In DNA, the CDR3 is TGTGCCAGCAGTTACCAGGGACCGTCTTACGAGCAGTACTTC. This translates into CASSYQGPSYEQYF. The V call is TRBV6-6, the J call TRBJ2-7, with D perhaps being TRBD1 or TRBD2 (5 bases each). The CDR3 is made up of 14 amino acids. Germline lookup yields CDR1 MNHNY and CDR2 SVGAGI (reference sequence). Deletions cut 2 bases from V and 4 bases from J, with 12 bases between.